The clone carrying this T cell receptor beta chain was seen a few times. The antigen is undetermined. This entry belongs to a study of beta chain features in type 1 diabetes. The single heparinised draw taken from each donor contained about 100 mL of blood on average. General observations from the study: Patients' naive, central memory and regulatory TCRB repertoires appeared more alike than those of healthy donors.

All of the isolated RNA was reverse transcribed, so expressed TCRB transcripts were sequenced. Method: immunoSEQ multiplex PCR; TCRdb's copy keeps in-frame clones and lacks some. The sample lists 200,000 to 250,000 clones, over 8.5% occurring once. The V segment lost 5 bases and the J segment 0 bases; nucleotides outside the gene matches: 4. Germline V gene sequence: CDR1 SEHNR, CDR2 FQNEAQ (reference sequence). This CDR3 has 15 residues. The V call is TRBV7-9, the J call TRBJ2-1, with 7 bases aligning to TRBD2. The sequence came from a young woman in good health. Sequenced: naive CD4+ T cells from blood. For the CDR3, the DNA is TGTGCCAGCAGCGTGACTAGCTACTCCTACAATGAGCAGTTCTTC. Encoded protein: CASSVTSYSYNEQFF.